These 8 T cell receptor beta chains came from one sample sequenced in a study of T cell responses to AZD1222 COVID-19 vaccine. The repertoire was sequenced with immunoSEQ multiplex PCR; TCRdb's copy has only in-frame clones and lacks some. The sample carries 150,000 to 200,000 clones, about 90% recorded once. The sample in question was peripheral blood, obtained 28 days after the second AZD1222 dose. The origin of the receptors is an adult who received the AZD1222 COVID-19 vaccine.

The V and J genes are TRBV5-1 and TRBJ1-6, with 7 bases identical to TRBD1. This CDR3 has 14 amino acids. The J segment lost 10 bases and the V segment lost 4 bases, leaving 8 bases of the junction unmatched. CDR1 and CDR2 (germline): SGHRS, YFSETQ. The CDR3 spells CASSPGQARSPLHF. In nucleotides, the CDR3 is TGCGCCAGCAGCCCTGGACAGGCACGCTCACCCCTCCACTTT.

The chain employs TRBV7-2 and TRBJ2-1; no reliable D call. Germline V gives CDR1 SGHTA, CDR2 FQGNSA. The CDR3 totals 14 residues. V was cut by 0 bases and J by 10 bases, with 13 bases left in between. The CDR3 loop is CASSLALLVGEQFF. CDR3 nucleotide sequence: TGTGCCAGCAGCTTAGCCCTTCTCGTAGGGGAGCAGTTCTTC.

This clone was counted at least ten times. Distinct nucleotide sequences in the sample also encode this CDR3. The chain employs TRBV11-2 and TRBJ1-5; weak D call: TRBD1 (5 bases). Trimming removed 1 base at V and 7 bases at J, with 8 bases between. The CDR3 has 13 residues. Germline V CDR1 and CDR2: SGHAT, FQNNGV. This CDR3 reads CASSLGDRQPQHF. For the CDR3, the DNA is TGTGCCAGCAGCTTAGGTGACAGACAGCCCCAGCATTTT.

V is TRBV7-9 and J is TRBJ1-1; 8 bases map to TRBD1. The germline V gene encodes CDR1 SEHNR and CDR2 FQNEAQ (reference sequence). CDR3 length equals 15 residues. V lost 2 bases to trimming and J lost 1 base; unmatched junction nucleotides: 3. The CDR3 loop is CASSLYGTGNTEAFF. In DNA, the CDR3 is TGTGCCAGCAGCTTATACGGGACAGGGAACACTGAAGCTTTCTTT.

The chain is built from TRBV11-3 and TRBJ1-1, with unresolved D. The CDR3 covers 13 residues. V shed 5 bases and J shed 3 bases, with 10 bases lying between them. Germline lookup yields CDR1 SGHNT and CDR2 YENEEA. The CDR3 loop reads CASSPSGDTEAFF. The CDR3 nucleotides are TGTGCCAGCAGCCCGTCCGGGGACACTGAAGCTTTCTTT.

The V and J genes are TRBV5-1 and TRBJ2-4; TRBD2 is a possible D gene (7 bases). In germline, CDR1 is SGHRS, CDR2 YFSETQ. The V end lost 6 bases, the J end lost 4 bases, and 20 bases lay between the germline ends. This CDR3 is built from 16 residues. In nucleotides, the CDR3 is TGCGCCAGCACCCCGGGGGAGGGGGGCAGGAAAAACATTCAGTACTTC. It yields the protein CASTPGEGGRKNIQYF.

The genes are TRBV5-6 and TRBJ1-5; maybe TRBD1 (6 bases). The CDR3 consists of 16 residues. The V and J ends lost 3 bases and 5 bases respectively, with 18 bases between them. Germline loops: CDR1 SGHDT, CDR2 YYEEEE. The CDR3 sequence is CASSYEGFRGHQPQHF. The DNA of the CDR3 is TGTGCCAGCAGCTATGAGGGGTTCAGGGGCCATCAGCCCCAGCATTTT.

J is TRBJ1-3 and V is TRBV10-3, with D unclear. This CDR3 spans 16 amino acids. Germline assignment: CDR1 ENHRY and CDR2 SYGVKD. The V and J ends lost 0 bases and 0 bases respectively, with 9 bases between them. DNA of the CDR3: TGTGCCATCAGTGAGTCGGTGTGGATCTCTGGAAACACCATATATTTT. It codes for CAISESVWISGNTIYF.